This T cell receptor beta chain was sequenced during a study of tumor-infiltrating lymphocytes in primary liver carcinoma. Study overall: Donors had hepatocellular carcinoma or combined HCC and intrahepatic cholangiocarcinoma.

Joint extraction of RNA and DNA used about 17-31 mg of bulk tissue that was unsorted. Those patients suffered from chronic HBV infection and were treatment-naive. The CDR3 length is 14 residues. Trimming took 5 bases from V and 2 from J, leaving 13 bases between them. From germline, CDR1 is SEHNR and CDR2 FQNEAQ (reference sequence). Worth noting for this clonotype: Antigen specificity is unknown. A much larger clone differs from this one at a single base, so this may be a read error.

Study observations and caveats: The 250 largest clones made up significantly more of tumor than blood repertoires (p = 0.039).

The template, about 540 ng total RNA, yielded TCR beta cDNA made with a constant-region primer. Generation of the TCR beta libraries relied on three nested multiplex PCR rounds using slightly modified ARM-PCR. A C-beta reverse primer and TRBV1-TRBV30 forward primers served in each of the first two PCR rounds, at ten to eleven cycles apiece. TCRdb called the multiplex PCR reads again in MiXCR, with one record for every CDR3 protein. The sample carries about 120,000 distinct CDR3 sequences, around 70% recorded once. The chain couples TRBV7-9 to TRBJ2-7; D gene uncertain. Specimen: tumor-adjacent normal liver tissue. The receptor was isolated from a woman in her sixties with primary liver carcinoma and hepatitis B virus infection. CDR3 loop: CASSVRESPYEQYF. Written as DNA, the CDR3 is TGTGCCAGCAGCGTACGTGAGTCCCCCTACGAGCAGTACTTC.